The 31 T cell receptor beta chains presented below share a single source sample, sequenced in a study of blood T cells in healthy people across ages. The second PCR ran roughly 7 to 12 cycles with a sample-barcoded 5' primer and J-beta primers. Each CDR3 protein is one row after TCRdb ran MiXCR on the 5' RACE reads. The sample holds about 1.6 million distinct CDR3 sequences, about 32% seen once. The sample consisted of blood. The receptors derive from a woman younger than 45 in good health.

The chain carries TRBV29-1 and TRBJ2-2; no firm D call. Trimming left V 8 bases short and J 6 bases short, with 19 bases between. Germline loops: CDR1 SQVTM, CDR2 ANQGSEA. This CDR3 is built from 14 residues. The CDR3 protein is CSTHRGLFSGELFF. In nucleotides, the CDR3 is TGCAGCACCCATCGTGGCCTTTTCTCCGGGGAGCTGTTTTTT.

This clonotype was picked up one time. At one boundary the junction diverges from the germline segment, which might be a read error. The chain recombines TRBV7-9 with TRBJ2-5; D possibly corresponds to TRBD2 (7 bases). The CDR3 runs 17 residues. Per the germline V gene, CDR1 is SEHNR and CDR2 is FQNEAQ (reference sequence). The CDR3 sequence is CASSYGTGGRSREAQYF. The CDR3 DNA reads TGTGCCAGCAGCTACGGGACCGGGGGGCGTTCCCGAGAGGCCCAGTACTTC.

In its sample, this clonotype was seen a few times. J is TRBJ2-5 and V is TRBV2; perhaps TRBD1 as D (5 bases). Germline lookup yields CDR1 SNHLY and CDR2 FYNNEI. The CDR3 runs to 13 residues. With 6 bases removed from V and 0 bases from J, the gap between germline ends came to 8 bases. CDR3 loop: CASRGQNQETQYF. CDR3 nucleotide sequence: TGTGCCAGCAGGGGGCAGAACCAAGAGACCCAGTACTTC.

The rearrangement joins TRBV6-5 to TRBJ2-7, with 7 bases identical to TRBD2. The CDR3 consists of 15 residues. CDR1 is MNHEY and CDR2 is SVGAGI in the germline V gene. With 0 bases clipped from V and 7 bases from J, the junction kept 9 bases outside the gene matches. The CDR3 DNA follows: TGTGCCAGCAGTTACTCGCCGACTAGCCCCAATGAGCAGTACTTC. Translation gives CASSYSPTSPNEQYF.

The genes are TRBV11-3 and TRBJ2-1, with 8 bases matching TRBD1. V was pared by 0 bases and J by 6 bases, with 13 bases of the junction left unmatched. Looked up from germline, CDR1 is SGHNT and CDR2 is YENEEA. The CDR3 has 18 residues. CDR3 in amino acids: CASSLEAPGDRISNEQFF. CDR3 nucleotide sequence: TGTGCCAGCAGCTTAGAAGCCCCCGGGGACAGGATATCCAATGAGCAGTTCTTC.

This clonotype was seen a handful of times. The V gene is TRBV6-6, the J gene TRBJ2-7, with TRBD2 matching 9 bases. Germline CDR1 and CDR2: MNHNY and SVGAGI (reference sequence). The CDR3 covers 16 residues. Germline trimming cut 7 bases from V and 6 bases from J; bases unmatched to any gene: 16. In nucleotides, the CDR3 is TGTGCCAGCACCAAAACGGTTCTAGCGGGGCAATCCGAGCAGTACTTC. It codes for CASTKTVLAGQSEQYF.

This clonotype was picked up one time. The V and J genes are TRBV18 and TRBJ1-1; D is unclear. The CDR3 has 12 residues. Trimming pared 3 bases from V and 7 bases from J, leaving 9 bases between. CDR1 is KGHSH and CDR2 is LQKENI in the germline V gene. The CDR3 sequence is CASSPGIGEAFF. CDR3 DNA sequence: TGTGCCAGCTCACCTGGTATTGGTGAAGCTTTCTTT.

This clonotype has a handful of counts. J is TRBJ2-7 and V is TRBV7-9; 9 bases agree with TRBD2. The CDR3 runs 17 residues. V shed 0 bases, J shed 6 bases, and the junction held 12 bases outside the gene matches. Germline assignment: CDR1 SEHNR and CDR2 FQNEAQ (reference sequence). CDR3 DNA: TGTGCCAGCAGCTTAGCGCTTGGCGGGGGGGCCCTGGGCGAGCAGTACTTC. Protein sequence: CASSLALGGGALGEQYF.

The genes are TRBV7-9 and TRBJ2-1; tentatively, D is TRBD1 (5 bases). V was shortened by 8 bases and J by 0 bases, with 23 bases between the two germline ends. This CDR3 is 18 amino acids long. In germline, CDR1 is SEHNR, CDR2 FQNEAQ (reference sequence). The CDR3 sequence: CASSGSGRASSSYNEQFF. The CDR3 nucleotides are TGTGCCAGCTCAGGGTCAGGCCGTGCCTCCTCCTCCTACAATGAGCAGTTCTTC.

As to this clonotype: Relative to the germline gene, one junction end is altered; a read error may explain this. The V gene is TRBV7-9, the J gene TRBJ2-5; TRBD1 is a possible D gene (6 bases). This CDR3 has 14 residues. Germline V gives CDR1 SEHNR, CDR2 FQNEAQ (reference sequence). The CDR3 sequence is CPSSLQGPQETQYF. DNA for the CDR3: TGTCCCAGCAGCCTACAGGGACCCCAAGAGACCCAGTACTTC.

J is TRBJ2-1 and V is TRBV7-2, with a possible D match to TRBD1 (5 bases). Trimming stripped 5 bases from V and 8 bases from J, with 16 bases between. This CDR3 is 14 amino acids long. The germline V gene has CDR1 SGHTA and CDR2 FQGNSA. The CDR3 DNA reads TGTGCCAGCAGCCTAGGACATGGTCGATATGAGCAGTTCTTC. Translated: CASSLGHGRYEQFF.

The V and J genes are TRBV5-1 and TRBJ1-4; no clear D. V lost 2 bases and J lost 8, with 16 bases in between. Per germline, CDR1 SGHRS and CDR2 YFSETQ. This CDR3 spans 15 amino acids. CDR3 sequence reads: CASSLNIGGGEKLFF. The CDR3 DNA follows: TGCGCCAGCAGCTTAAATATAGGAGGCGGAGAAAAACTGTTTTTT.

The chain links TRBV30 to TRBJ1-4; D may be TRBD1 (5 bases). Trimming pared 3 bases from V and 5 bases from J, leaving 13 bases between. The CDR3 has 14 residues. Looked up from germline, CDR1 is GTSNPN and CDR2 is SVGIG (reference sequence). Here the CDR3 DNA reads TGTGCCTGGAGCTGGGGGGTAGACAATGAAAAACTGTTTTTT. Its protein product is CAWSWGVDNEKLFF.

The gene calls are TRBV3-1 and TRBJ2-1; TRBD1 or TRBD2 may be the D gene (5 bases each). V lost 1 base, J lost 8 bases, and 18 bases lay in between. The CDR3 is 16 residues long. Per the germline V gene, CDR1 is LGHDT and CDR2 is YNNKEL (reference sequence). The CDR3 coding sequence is TGTGCCAGCAGCCAAGTCCTGAGCCTGGGACCCGATGAGCAGTTCTTC. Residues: CASSQVLSLGPDEQFF.

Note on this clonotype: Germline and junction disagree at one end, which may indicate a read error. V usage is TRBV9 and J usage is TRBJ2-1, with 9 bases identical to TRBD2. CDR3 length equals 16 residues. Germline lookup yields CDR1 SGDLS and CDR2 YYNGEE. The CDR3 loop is CAGSEGLAGNTDEQFF. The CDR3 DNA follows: TGTGCCGGCAGCGAGGGGCTAGCGGGAAATACCGATGAGCAGTTCTTC.

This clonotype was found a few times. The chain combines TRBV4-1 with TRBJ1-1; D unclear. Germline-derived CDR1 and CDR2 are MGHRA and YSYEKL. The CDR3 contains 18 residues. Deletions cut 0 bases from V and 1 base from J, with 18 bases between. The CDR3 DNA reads TGCGCCAGCAGCCAAGATTCCCAACTCTTACAAGAGAACACTGAAGCTTTCTTT. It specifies CASSQDSQLLQENTEAFF.

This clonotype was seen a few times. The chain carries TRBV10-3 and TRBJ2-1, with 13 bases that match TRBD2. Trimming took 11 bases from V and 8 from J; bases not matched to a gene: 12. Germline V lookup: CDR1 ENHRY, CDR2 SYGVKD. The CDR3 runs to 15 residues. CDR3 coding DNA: TGTGCCGCCAGCCCGGGACTAGCGGGAAGCTATGAGCAGTTCTTC. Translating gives CAASPGLAGSYEQFF.

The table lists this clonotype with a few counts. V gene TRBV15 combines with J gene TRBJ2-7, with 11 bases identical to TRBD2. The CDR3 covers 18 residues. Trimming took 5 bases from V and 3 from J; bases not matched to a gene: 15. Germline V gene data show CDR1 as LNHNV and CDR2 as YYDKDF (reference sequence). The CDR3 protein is CATSPGLAGDLVLYEQYF. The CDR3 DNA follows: TGTGCCACCAGCCCAGGACTAGCGGGCGACCTTGTCCTCTACGAGCAGTACTTC.

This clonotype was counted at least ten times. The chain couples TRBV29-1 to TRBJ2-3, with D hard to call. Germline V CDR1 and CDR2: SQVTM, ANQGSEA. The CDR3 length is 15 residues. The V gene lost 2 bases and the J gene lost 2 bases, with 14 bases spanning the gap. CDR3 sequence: CSVERPFGHTDTQYF. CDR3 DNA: TGCAGCGTTGAAAGGCCGTTTGGTCACACAGATACGCAGTATTTT.

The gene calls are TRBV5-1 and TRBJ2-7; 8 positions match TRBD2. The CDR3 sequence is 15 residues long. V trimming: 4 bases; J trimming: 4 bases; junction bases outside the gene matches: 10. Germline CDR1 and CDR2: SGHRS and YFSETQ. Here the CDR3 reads CASSVQRTSMYEQYF. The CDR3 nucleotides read TGCGCCAGCAGCGTGCAGAGGACTAGCATGTACGAGCAGTACTTC. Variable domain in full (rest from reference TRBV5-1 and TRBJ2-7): KAGVTQTPRYLIKTRGQQVTLSCSPISGHRSVSWYQQTPGQGLQFLFEYFSETQRNKGNFPGRFSGRQFSNSRSEMNVSTLELGDSALYLCASSVQRTSMYEQYFGPGTRLTVT.

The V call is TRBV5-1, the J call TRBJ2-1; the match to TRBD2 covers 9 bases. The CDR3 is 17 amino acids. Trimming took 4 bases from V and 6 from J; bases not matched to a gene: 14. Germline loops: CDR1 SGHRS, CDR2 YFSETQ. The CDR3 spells CASSLDLREGPPNEQFF. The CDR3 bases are TGCGCCAGCAGCCTGGACTTGCGGGAGGGCCCTCCCAATGAGCAGTTCTTC.

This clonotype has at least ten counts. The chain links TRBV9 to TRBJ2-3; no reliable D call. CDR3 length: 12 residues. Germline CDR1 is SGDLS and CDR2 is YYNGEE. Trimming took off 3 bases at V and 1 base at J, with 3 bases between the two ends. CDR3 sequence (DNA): TGTGCCAGCAGCGCCGGCACAGATACGCAGTATTTT. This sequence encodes CASSAGTDTQYF.

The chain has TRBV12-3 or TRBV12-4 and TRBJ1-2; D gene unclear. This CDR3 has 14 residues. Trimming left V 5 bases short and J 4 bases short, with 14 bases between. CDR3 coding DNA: TGTGCCAGCAGTCCCAGGTCGGAGTTCTATGGCTACACCTTC. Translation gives CASSPRSEFYGYTF.

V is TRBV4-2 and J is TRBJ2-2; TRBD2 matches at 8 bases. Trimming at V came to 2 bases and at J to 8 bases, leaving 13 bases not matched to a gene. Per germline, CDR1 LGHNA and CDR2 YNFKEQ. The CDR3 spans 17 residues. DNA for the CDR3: TGTGCCAGCAGCCAATCCCGGGGGGGCCTCGTCCCGGGGGAGCTGTTTTTT. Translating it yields CASSQSRGGLVPGELFF.

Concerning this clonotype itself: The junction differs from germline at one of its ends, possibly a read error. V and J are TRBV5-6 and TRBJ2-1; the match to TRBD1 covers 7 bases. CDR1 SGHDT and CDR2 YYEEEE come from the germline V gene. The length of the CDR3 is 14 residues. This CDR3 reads CASSLLGQSNEQFF. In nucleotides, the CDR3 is TGCGCCAGCAGCTTATTGGGACAGTCCAATGAGCAGTTCTTC.

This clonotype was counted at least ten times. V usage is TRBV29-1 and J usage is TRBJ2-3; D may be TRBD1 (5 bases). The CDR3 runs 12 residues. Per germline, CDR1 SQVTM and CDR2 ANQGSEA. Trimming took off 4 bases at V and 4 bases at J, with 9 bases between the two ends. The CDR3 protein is CSVVRGSDTQYF. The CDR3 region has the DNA TGCAGCGTTGTAAGGGGATCAGATACGCAGTATTTT.

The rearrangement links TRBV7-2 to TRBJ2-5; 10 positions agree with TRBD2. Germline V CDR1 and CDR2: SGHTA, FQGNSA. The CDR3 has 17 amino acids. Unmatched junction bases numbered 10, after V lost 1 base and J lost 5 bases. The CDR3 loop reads CASSLVSSGRASETQYF. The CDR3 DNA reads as TGTGCCAGCAGCTTAGTATCAAGCGGGAGGGCCAGCGAGACCCAGTACTTC.

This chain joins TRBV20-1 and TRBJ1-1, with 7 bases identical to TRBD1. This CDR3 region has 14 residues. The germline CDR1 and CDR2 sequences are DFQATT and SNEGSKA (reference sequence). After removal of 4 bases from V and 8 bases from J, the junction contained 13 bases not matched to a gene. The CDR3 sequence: CSAIRRDREGEAFF. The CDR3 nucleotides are TGCAGTGCTATTCGCCGAGACAGGGAAGGAGAAGCTTTCTTT.

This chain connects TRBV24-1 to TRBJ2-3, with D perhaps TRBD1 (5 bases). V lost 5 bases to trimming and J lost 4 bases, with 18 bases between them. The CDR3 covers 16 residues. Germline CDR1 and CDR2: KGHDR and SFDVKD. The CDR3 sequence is CATSAQDKPKSDTQYF. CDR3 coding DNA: TGTGCCACCAGTGCTCAGGACAAGCCCAAGTCAGATACGCAGTATTTT.

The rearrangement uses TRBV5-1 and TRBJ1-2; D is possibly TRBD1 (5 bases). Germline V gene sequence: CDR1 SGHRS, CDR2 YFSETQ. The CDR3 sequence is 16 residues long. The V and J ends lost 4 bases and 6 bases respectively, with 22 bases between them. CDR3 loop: CASSHDYIWGGDGYTF. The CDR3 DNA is TGCGCCAGCAGCCACGATTACATCTGGGGCGGGGATGGCTACACCTTC.

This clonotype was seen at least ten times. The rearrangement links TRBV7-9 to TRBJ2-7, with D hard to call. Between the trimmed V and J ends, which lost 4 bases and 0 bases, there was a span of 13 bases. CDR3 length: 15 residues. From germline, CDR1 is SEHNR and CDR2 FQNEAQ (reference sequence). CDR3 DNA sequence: TGTGCCAGCAGCTCCCTCCCGGGCTACTCCTACGAGCAGTACTTC. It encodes CASSSLPGYSYEQYF.